The 15 T cell receptor beta chains reported below all come from one sample, sequenced in a study of blood T cell repertoires in COVID-19. The protocol was immunoSEQ multiplex PCR, while the TCRdb copy is restricted to in-frame clones and leaves out a portion. The sample has a few hundred thousand clones, more than 85% seen once; the top ten hold around 5.1%. The sample taken for sequencing was peripheral blood. Receptor source: a woman in her fifties or sixties with COVID-19, enrolled during active disease.

A word on this clone: This sample also contains other DNA sequences that code for the same CDR3. The chain joins TRBV24-1 to TRBJ1-1; 8 nucleotides match TRBD1. Unmatched junction bases numbered 2, after V lost 7 bases and J lost 2 bases. CDR1 and CDR2 from the germline V gene are KGHDR and SFDVKD. The CDR3 is 13 amino acids. The CDR3 here is CATRGQGNTEAFF. Here the CDR3 DNA reads TGTGCCACCAGAGGACAGGGAAACACTGAAGCTTTCTTT.

V gene TRBV5-4 combines with J gene TRBJ2-3; 10 nucleotides align to TRBD2. Germline V gene lookup returns CDR1 SGHNT and CDR2 YYREEE (reference sequence). V lost 2 bases and J lost 2; bases outside the gene matches: 5. The CDR3 extends over 16 amino acids. In DNA, the CDR3 is TGTGCCAGCAGCTTTATAAGCGGGAGGGCCACAGATACGCAGTATTTT. Protein sequence: CASSFISGRATDTQYF.

This chain joins TRBV7-9 and TRBJ2-6; D perhaps matches TRBD1 (5 bases). The germline V and J ends were trimmed by 5 bases and 0 bases, with 11 bases remaining between them. The CDR3 contains 16 residues. Germline V lookup: CDR1 SEHNR, CDR2 FQNEAQ (reference sequence). DNA for the CDR3: TGTGCCAGCAGCCCCTCTGGGGCCTCTGGGGCCAACGTCCTGACTTTC. It specifies CASSPSGASGANVLTF.

The chain employs TRBV7-3 and TRBJ1-1, with D tentatively TRBD1 (5 bases). Germline values: CDR1 SGHTA, CDR2 FQGTGA. Trimming left V 0 bases short and J 3 bases short, with 11 bases between. This CDR3 spans 15 amino acids. The CDR3 sequence: CASSLTGQFHTEAFF. As DNA, the CDR3 is TGTGCCAGCAGCTTAACGGGGCAGTTTCACACTGAAGCTTTCTTT.

J is TRBJ1-4 and V is TRBV5-4; D possibly corresponds to TRBD1 (5 bases). The V and J ends lost 4 bases and 4 bases respectively, with 11 bases between them. Per the germline V gene, CDR1 is SGHNT and CDR2 is YYREEE (reference sequence). This CDR3 is built from 14 residues. CDR3 in amino acids: CASSADRFNEKLFF. The DNA for the CDR3 is TGTGCCAGCAGCGCCGACAGATTTAATGAAAAACTGTTTTTT.

V is TRBV5-1 and J is TRBJ1-3, with 9 bases aligning to TRBD1. Germline V gives CDR1 SGHRS, CDR2 YFSETQ. The CDR3 extends over 16 amino acids. The V segment lost 1 base and the J segment 2 bases; nucleotides outside the gene matches: 4. The CDR3 nucleotides are TGCGCCAGCAGCTTGAGGGGACAGGGCCCTGGAAACACCATATATTTT. Translated, it gives CASSLRGQGPGNTIYF.

The chain links TRBV5-4 to TRBJ2-7; D is perhaps TRBD2 (6 bases). The ends were cut back, 4 bases at V and 2 bases at J, with 10 bases in the middle. CDR3 length: 13 residues. Looked up from germline, CDR1 is SGHNT and CDR2 is YYREEE (reference sequence). In nucleotides, the CDR3 is TGTGCCAGCAGCACCCCGGGGGCCTACGAGCAGTACTTC. Amino acid sequence: CASSTPGAYEQYF.

J is TRBJ2-7 and V is TRBV20-1; 10 bases agree with TRBD2. Germline CDR1 is DFQATT and CDR2 is SNEGSKA (reference sequence). V was clipped by 3 bases and J by 4 bases; unmatched bases: 9. CDR3 length: 15 residues. The CDR3 nucleotides read TGCAGTGCTAGTAGGGCTAGCGGGAGAGCATACGAGCAGTACTTC. Protein: CSASRASGRAYEQYF.

The CDR3, as DNA: TGCGCCAGCAGCCCCCAGGGGACGGGGTCCTACGAGCAGTACTTC. This encodes CASSPQGTGSYEQYF. V usage is TRBV4-1 and J usage is TRBJ2-7, with D possibly TRBD1 on 6 matching bases. Deletions cut 4 bases from V and 1 base from J, with 14 bases between. Germline CDR1 is MGHRA and CDR2 is YSYEKL. The CDR3 has 15 residues.

This clone appeared a single time. The chain carries TRBV15 and TRBJ2-1, with 11 bases fitting TRBD2. The germline V gene has CDR1 LNHNV and CDR2 YYDKDF (reference sequence). This CDR3 is 15 amino acids long. V shed 5 bases, J shed 10 bases, and the junction held 10 bases outside the gene matches. CDR3 DNA: TGTGCCACCAGCCCGACTAGCGGGACGCGCGGGGAGCAGTTCTTC. This codes for CATSPTSGTRGEQFF.

The genes are TRBV28 and TRBJ1-5; D is undetermined. Germline CDR1 MDHEN, CDR2 SYDVKM. There are 14 residues in the CDR3. The V gene lost 6 bases and the J gene lost 11 bases, with 20 bases spanning the gap. Here the CDR3 reads CASSYAFPSAAQHF. CDR3 nucleotides: TGTGCCAGCAGCTACGCTTTCCCCTCTGCCGCCCAGCATTTT.

The V and J genes are TRBV15 and TRBJ1-2, with TRBD1 matching over 10 bases. The trim removed 3 bases at V and 7 bases at J, leaving 8 bases unmatched. Per germline, CDR1 LNHNV and CDR2 YYDKDF (reference sequence). The CDR3 totals 15 residues. CDR3 nucleotides: TGTGCCACCAGCAGTAGGCGGACAGGGGGTGGTGGCTACACCTTC. As protein: CATSSRRTGGGGYTF.

This clone showed up just a few times. The rearrangement joins TRBV7-9 to TRBJ2-2; 8 nucleotides match TRBD1. Germline trimming cut 2 bases from V and 1 base from J; bases unmatched to any gene: 3. Germline V CDR1 and CDR2: SEHNR, FQNEAQ (reference sequence). The length of the CDR3 is 16 residues. CDR3 bases: TGTGCCAGCAGCTTAAAACAGGGGGTGAACACCGGGGAGCTGTTTTTT. It specifies CASSLKQGVNTGELFF.

The chain combines TRBV6-1 with TRBJ1-1, with TRBD1 as a possible D gene (5 bases). The CDR3 is made up of 14 amino acids. The V end lost 3 bases, the J end lost 1 base, and 9 bases lay between the germline ends. CDR1 and CDR2 from the germline V gene are MNHNS and SASEGT. This chain's CDR3 is CASSEAGGNTEAFF. The CDR3 DNA is TGTGCCAGCAGTGAGGCCGGGGGGAACACTGAAGCTTTCTTT.

The J gene is TRBJ1-1, the V gene TRBV7-9; 7 nucleotides align to TRBD1. V lost 3 bases and J lost 5; bases outside the gene matches: 3. This CDR3 is 13 amino acids long. CDR1 is SEHNR and CDR2 is FQNEAQ in the germline V gene (reference sequence). The CDR3 protein is CASSFPGQTEAFF. CDR3 bases: TGTGCCAGCAGCTTCCCGGGACAGACTGAAGCTTTCTTT.